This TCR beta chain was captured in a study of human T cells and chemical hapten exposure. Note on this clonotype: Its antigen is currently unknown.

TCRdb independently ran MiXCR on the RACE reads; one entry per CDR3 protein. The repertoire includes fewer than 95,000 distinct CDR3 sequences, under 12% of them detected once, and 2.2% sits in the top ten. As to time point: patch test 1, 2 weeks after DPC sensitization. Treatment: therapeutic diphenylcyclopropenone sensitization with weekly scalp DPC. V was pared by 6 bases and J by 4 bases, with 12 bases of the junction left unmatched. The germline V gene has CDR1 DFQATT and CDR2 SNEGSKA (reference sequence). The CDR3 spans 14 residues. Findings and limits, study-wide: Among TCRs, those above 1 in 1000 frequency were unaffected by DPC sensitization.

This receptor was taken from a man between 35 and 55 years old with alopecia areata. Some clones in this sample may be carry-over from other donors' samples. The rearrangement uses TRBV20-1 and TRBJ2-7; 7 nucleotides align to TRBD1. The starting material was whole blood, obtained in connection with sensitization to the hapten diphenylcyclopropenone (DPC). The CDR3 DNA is TGCAGTGCCACTATGGACAGGTTCCCTTACGAGCAGTACGTC. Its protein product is CSATMDRFPYEQYV.